The 23 T cell receptor beta chains given below trace back to one sample, sequenced in a study of OX40 agonist ivuxolimab in advanced cancers. Sequencing was performed with immunoSEQ multiplex PCR; in TCRdb, only in-frame clones are kept and a portion is missing. The table records over 65,000 clones, about 86% of them present only once. The sequencing here drew on CD4+ or CD8+ T cells sorted from blood, taken in a trial of the OX40 agonist ivuxolimab. Source of these receptors: an adult with an advanced solid tumor such as melanoma, head and neck, liver or kidney cancer.

The chain has TRBV29-1 and TRBJ1-2; D is ambiguous. The V and J ends lost 8 bases and 8 bases respectively, with 15 bases between them. Germline V CDR1 and CDR2: SQVTM, ANQGSEA. The CDR3 has 11 amino acids. The CDR3 region has the DNA TGCAGCCTTCTTAGGGTGGGCGGCTACACCTTC. This sequence encodes CSLLRVGGYTF. The entire variable domain, with the rest obtained from reference TRBV29-1 and TRBJ1-2, is as follows: SAVISQKPSRDICQRGTSLTIQCQVDSQVTMMFWYRQQPGQSLTLIATANQGSEATYESGFVIDKFPISRPNLTFSTLTVSNMSPEDSSIYLCSLLRVGGYTFGSGTRLTVV.

The V and J genes are TRBV4-3 and TRBJ1-4; the match to TRBD1 covers 8 bases. J lost 1 base, V lost 1 base, and 5 bases had no gene match. Germline CDR1 reads LGHNA; CDR2 reads YSLEER. This CDR3 comprises 17 residues. The CDR3: CASSQVTGGLTNEKLFF. The CDR3 DNA is TGCGCCAGCAGCCAAGTTACAGGGGGTTTAACTAATGAAAAACTGTTTTTT.

The V and J genes are TRBV11-1 and TRBJ2-1, with 8 bases that match TRBD2. This CDR3 is built from 16 residues. CDR1 and CDR2 (germline): SGHAT, FQDESV (reference sequence). Trimming removed 4 bases from V and 4 bases from J; junction bases left unmatched: 9. The CDR3 reads CASSSLGGASYNEQFF. The CDR3 DNA reads as TGTGCCAGCAGCTCCCTCGGGGGGGCGTCATACAATGAGCAGTTCTTC.

The chain couples TRBV29-1 to TRBJ2-4; 9 bases fit TRBD2. Germline V gene data show CDR1 as SQVTM and CDR2 as ANQGSEA. The CDR3 is made up of 15 amino acids. Unmatched junction bases numbered 7, after V lost 6 bases and J lost 1 base. The CDR3 spells CSVPAGGLAKNIQYF. The CDR3, as DNA: TGCAGCGTCCCGGCGGGGGGGTTGGCCAAAAACATTCAGTACTTC. The full variable domain, completed using reference TRBV29-1 and TRBJ2-4, is SAVISQKPSRDICQRGTSLTIQCQVDSQVTMMFWYRQQPGQSLTLIATANQGSEATYESGFVIDKFPISRPNLTFSTLTVSNMSPEDSSIYLCSVPAGGLAKNIQYFGAGTRLSVL.

This clone was counted a single time. V is TRBV7-6 and J is TRBJ2-6, with D uncertain. This CDR3 contains 15 residues. V lost 0 bases and J 4 bases, leaving 7 bases between the germline ends. CDR1 is SGHVS, CDR2 FNYEAQ, per germline. The DNA for the CDR3 is TGTGCCAGCAGCTTAGCCGCTGCCGGGGCCAACGTCCTGACTTTC. This sequence encodes CASSLAAAGANVLTF.

This clone has only one observation. In DNA form, the CDR3 reads TGTGCCATCAGCGAGCCTGGGGGGTCCGGGGAGACCCAGTACTTC. Its protein is CAISEPGGSGETQYF. The gene calls are TRBV10-3 and TRBJ2-5, with D tentatively TRBD2 (6 bases). Trimming shortened V by 6 bases and J by 5 bases, and 19 bases separated the two germline ends. CDR3 size: 15 residues. Germline V CDR1 and CDR2: ENHRY, SYGVKD.

The J gene is TRBJ1-2, the V gene TRBV11-2; maybe TRBD1 (5 bases). The CDR3 is 14 amino acids. Germline V gene data show CDR1 as SGHAT and CDR2 as FQNNGV. The germline V and J ends were trimmed by 4 bases and 5 bases, with 14 bases remaining between them. The DNA of the CDR3 is TGTGCCAGCAGCTCAATTCAGGGATGGTATGGCTACACCTTC. Protein: CASSSIQGWYGYTF.

The chain uses TRBV30 and TRBJ1-5; 7 bases map to TRBD1. The V and J ends lost 3 bases and 1 base, in that order; junction bases with no gene match: 12. From germline, CDR1 is GTSNPN and CDR2 SVGIG (reference sequence). This CDR3 contains 17 residues. The CDR3 bases are TGTGCCTGGAGCTCATCACGGACAGGAAGAAGCAATCAGCCCCAGCATTTT. This gives the protein CAWSSSRTGRSNQPQHF.

The chain is built from TRBV11-2 and TRBJ1-4; D gene ambiguous. The CDR3 has 16 residues. Trimming cost V 0 bases and J 7 bases, with 15 bases left between them. The germline V gene has CDR1 SGHAT and CDR2 FQNNGV. This chain's CDR3 is CASSLDLGGWGEKLFF. CDR3 sequence (DNA): TGTGCCAGCAGCTTAGATCTGGGAGGCTGGGGTGAAAAACTGTTTTTT.

This clone has only one observation. The chain has TRBV18 and TRBJ2-2; TRBD1 might be the D (6 bases). V lost 3 bases to trimming and J lost 5 bases, with 19 bases between them. The CDR3 covers 17 residues. Germline V gene sequence: CDR1 KGHSH, CDR2 LQKENI. CDR3 amino acids: CASSPLIQGTGTGELFF. The CDR3 bases are TGTGCCAGCTCACCTCTAATTCAGGGGACCGGGACCGGGGAGCTGTTTTTT.

This clone was counted once. The chain carries TRBV11-1 and TRBJ2-2, with D possibly called TRBD1 or TRBD2 (6 bases each). V was shortened by 5 bases and J by 9 bases, with 16 bases between the two germline ends. This CDR3 comprises 14 residues. CDR1 is SGHAT, CDR2 FQDESV, per germline (reference sequence). The CDR3 DNA follows: TGTGCCAGCAGCACCGCGTCCGGGGGCCGGGAGCTGTTTTTT. This gives the protein CASSTASGGRELFF.

The chain uses TRBV30 and TRBJ2-7; D might be TRBD2 (5 bases). V dropped 3 bases and J dropped 3 bases, with 12 bases sitting between them. The CDR3 runs to 13 residues. Germline CDR1 GTSNPN, CDR2 SVGIG (reference sequence). CDR3 DNA: TGTGCCTGGAGAGGCGCGGGTTTCTACGAGCAGTACTTC. This translates into CAWRGAGFYEQYF.

The chain is built from TRBV5-4 and TRBJ2-3, with TRBD1 as a possible D gene (6 bases). The CDR3 is made up of 15 amino acids. The ends were cut back, 4 bases at V and 4 bases at J, with 16 bases in the middle. Germline loops: CDR1 SGHNT, CDR2 YYREEE (reference sequence). CDR3 sequence (DNA): TGTGCCAGCAGCCTAGACAGGATAACAGCAGATACGCAGTATTTT. Protein product: CASSLDRITADTQYF.

This chain uses TRBV10-2 with TRBJ1-6; a weak D match, TRBD1 (5 bases). The germline V gene has CDR1 WSHSY and CDR2 SAAADI. The CDR3 consists of 14 residues. Trimming pared 5 bases from V and 7 bases from J, leaving 12 bases between. The CDR3 reads CASSPGLGNSPLHF. CDR3 bases: TGCGCCAGCAGTCCGGGACTTGGGAATTCACCCCTCCACTTT.

Written as DNA, the CDR3 is TGTGCCAGCACAAGCCGGGACAGTGTTGGAAACACCATATATTTT. Translation gives CASTSRDSVGNTIYF. The V and J genes are TRBV9 and TRBJ1-3; 7 bases are a match to TRBD1. The germline gives CDR1 SGDLS, CDR2 YYNGEE. V was pared by 6 bases and J by 3 bases, with 9 bases of the junction left unmatched. This CDR3 has 15 residues.

This sequence joins TRBV7-9 and TRBJ2-5; TRBD2 matches at 11 bases. Germline CDR1 reads SEHNR; CDR2 reads FQNEAQ (reference sequence). The V gene end was trimmed by 4 bases and the J gene end by 3 bases; junction bases not matched to a gene: 1. This CDR3 has 14 amino acids. The chain's CDR3 is CASSSGLAEETQYF. CDR3 in DNA: TGTGCCAGCAGCTCGGGACTAGCGGAAGAGACCCAGTACTTC.

The CDR3 DNA follows: TGTGCCAGCTCACCCGGGGTCGCTGTAGCAGATACGCAGTATTTT. Encoded protein: CASSPGVAVADTQYF. The chain combines TRBV18 with TRBJ2-3, with a tentative D call TRBD2 (5 bases). Deletions cut 3 bases from V and 4 bases from J, with 14 bases between. The CDR3 is 15 residues long. CDR1 is KGHSH and CDR2 is LQKENI in the germline V gene.

The genes are TRBV9 and TRBJ2-5; 10 positions agree with TRBD2. Germline V gene data show CDR1 as SGDLS and CDR2 as YYNGEE. The junction had 5 bases not matched to a gene; V was cut back by 4 bases and J by 5 bases. The CDR3 totals 14 residues. This CDR3 is CASSPGLAVETQYF. The CDR3 bases are TGTGCCAGCAGCCCCGGACTAGCGGTGGAGACCCAGTACTTC. The variable domain in full, completed from reference TRBV9 and TRBJ2-5, reads DSGVTQTPKHLITATGQRVTLRCSPRSGDLSVYWYQQSLDQGLQFLIQYYNGEERAKGNILERFSAQQFPDLHSELNLSSLELGDSALYFCASSPGLAVETQYFGPGTRLLVL.

There are a few counts of this clone. V usage is TRBV27 and J usage is TRBJ1-6; no reliable D call. The V gene lost 6 bases and the J gene lost 9 bases, with 9 bases spanning the gap. The CDR3 contains 12 residues. Germline lookup yields CDR1 MNHEY and CDR2 SMNVEV (reference sequence). In DNA form, the CDR3 reads TGTGCCAGCAGCAGGAGTGGTTCACCCCTCCACTTT. Encoded protein: CASSRSGSPLHF.

The chain recombines TRBV7-2 with TRBJ2-1, with 8 bases fitting TRBD2. CDR1 and CDR2 (germline): SGHTA, FQGNSA. The CDR3 contains 17 residues. J was trimmed by 1 base and V by 2 bases; bases with no gene match: 7. DNA of the CDR3: TGTGCCAGCAGCTTAAATCGGGGGGGAGGGTCCTACAATGAGCAGTTCTTC. It translates to CASSLNRGGGSYNEQFF.

This clone was counted only a few times. The chain couples TRBV28 to TRBJ2-7, with D tentatively TRBD1 (6 bases). The germline V and J ends were trimmed by 6 bases and 0 bases, with 15 bases remaining between them. The CDR3 has 15 amino acids. Germline V gene data show CDR1 as MDHEN and CDR2 as SYDVKM. CDR3 sequence reads: CASSSDSRSSYEQYF. The CDR3 nucleotides read TGTGCCAGCAGCTCGGACAGCCGGAGCTCCTACGAGCAGTACTTC. The full variable domain, with the rest looked up from reference TRBV28 and TRBJ2-7, is DVKVTQSSRYLVKRTGEKVFLECVQDMDHENMFWYRQDPGLGLRLIYFSYDVKMKEKGDIPEGYSVSREKKERFSLILESASTNQTSMYLCASSSDSRSSYEQYFGPGTRLTVT.

The chain carries TRBV7-2 and TRBJ1-5; D remains unclear. The germline V and J ends were trimmed by 1 base and 4 bases, with 2 bases remaining between them. The CDR3 extends over 12 amino acids. CDR1 is SGHTA and CDR2 is FQGNSA in the germline V gene. This CDR3 is CASSLENQPQHF. CDR3 nucleotide sequence: TGTGCCAGCAGCTTAGAAAATCAGCCCCAGCATTTT.

The V gene is TRBV4-2, the J gene TRBJ2-3; 16 positions match TRBD2. Per germline, CDR1 LGHNA and CDR2 YNFKEQ. The V and J ends lost 0 bases and 4 bases, in that order; junction bases with no gene match: 7. The CDR3 consists of 19 residues. The CDR3 loop is CASSQDLGLAGGASDTQYF. The CDR3 bases are TGTGCCAGCAGCCAAGATCTGGGACTAGCGGGGGGGGCGTCAGATACGCAGTATTTT.